This TCR beta chain was identified during a study of blood T cells in healthy people across ages. For this clonotype: Its antigen remains unidentified.

The people who gave samples were healthy Caucasians from Russia, aged about 6 to 100. Study conclusions and caveats: The diversity estimates, figures obtained from one million T cells, were considered underestimates. Age showed a roughly linear inverse relationship with TCR beta diversity per million T cells.

Germline CDR1 MNHEY, CDR2 SMNVEV (reference sequence). Trimming stripped 0 bases from V and 7 bases from J, with 12 bases between. This CDR3 is 14 amino acids long. Alongside a J-beta primer mix, a sample-barcoded 5' primer served in a second PCR lasting roughly 7 to 11 cycles. One entry per CDR3 protein, called by TCRdb with MiXCR from the 5' RACE reads. The data show 700,000 to 950,000 distinct CDR3 sequences, roughly 50% seen once. The gene calls are TRBV27 and TRBJ1-2, with D possibly being TRBD1 (6 bases). This clonotype originated in a man aged 25-40 years in good health. Input material: blood. CDR3 DNA: TGTGCCAGCAGTTTATCCAACAACAGGGTTGGCTACACCTTC. This sequence encodes CASSLSNNRVGYTF.